Following are 20 T cell receptor beta chains from one sample sequenced in a study of immune heterogeneity within non-small cell lung tumors. Bulk tumor genomic DNA was the template, and each sample received about 600 ng. Several far-apart biopsies were taken per primary tumor during surgery. With untreated, newly diagnosed non-small cell lung cancer, the patients went on to undergo curative surgery. Multiplex PCR amplified the TCR beta CDR3 region. Its first round ran for around 10 cycles with 32 V and 13 J primers. Via MiXCR, TCRdb re-called the multiplex PCR reads, giving one row per CDR3 protein. The repertoire includes around 3,000 distinct CDR3 sequences, about a fifth of them detected once, and 16% sits in the top ten. Material for sequencing was lung tumor tissue. The receptor set was obtained from a man in his sixties with non-small cell lung cancer.

This clonotype was seen more than once but under ten times. A much bigger clone sits one base away, suggesting this may be a read error. The J gene is TRBJ2-7, the V gene TRBV20-1, with D possibly matching TRBD2 (5 bases). CDR1 DFQATT and CDR2 SNEGSKA come from the germline V gene (reference sequence). The CDR3 spans 15 residues. This CDR3 is CSARDHRSGLYEQHF. In DNA form, the CDR3 reads TGCAGTGCTAGAGATCATCGTTCCGGACTCTACGAGCAGCACTTC.

By sample share, this clonotype is medium-sized. The rearrangement links TRBV4-2 to TRBJ2-1; 10 positions agree with TRBD2. This CDR3 is 18 amino acids long. With 2 bases clipped from V and 5 bases from J, the junction kept 12 bases outside the gene matches. Per germline, CDR1 LGHNA and CDR2 YNFKEQ. The CDR3 sequence: CASSQRGGGTSGDNEQFF. DNA for the CDR3: TGTGCCAGCAGCCAAAGAGGGGGAGGAACTAGCGGGGACAATGAGCAGTTCTTC.

Sample share makes this clonotype medium-sized (0.01 to 0.1%). The chain has TRBV9 and TRBJ2-3; TRBD2 aligns across 7 bases. Trimming took 0 bases from V and 2 from J; bases not matched to a gene: 3. CDR3 length equals 15 residues. Germline V gene sequence: CDR1 SGDLS, CDR2 YYNGEE. The CDR3 DNA reads TGTGCCAGCAGCGTAGTGCGGGGGAACACAGATACGCAGTATTTT. Protein: CASSVVRGNTDTQYF.

Relative to its sample, this clonotype is medium-sized. The rearrangement links TRBV5-6 to TRBJ2-1; D unresolved. Trimming took off 6 bases at V and 0 bases at J, with 16 bases between the two ends. The CDR3 totals 16 residues. Germline CDR1 reads SGHDT; CDR2 reads YYEEEE. The CDR3 DNA sequence: TGTGCCAGCACCATTCAAACCCTAAGCTCCTACAATGAGCAGTTCTTC. This codes for CASTIQTLSSYNEQFF.

By proportion, this clonotype is medium-sized. V and J are TRBV28 and TRBJ2-7; D is perhaps TRBD1 (6 bases). The V end lost 7 bases, the J end lost 1 base, and 11 bases lay between the germline ends. CDR3 length: 13 amino acids. Germline V lookup: CDR1 MDHEN, CDR2 SYDVKM. DNA of the CDR3: TGTGCCAGCAAACTTACAGGGTCCTACGAGCAGTACTTC. As protein: CASKLTGSYEQYF. Full variable domain (remainder filled in from reference TRBV28 and TRBJ2-7): DVKVTQSSRYLVKRTGEKVFLECVQDMDHENMFWYRQDPGLGLRLIYFSYDVKMKEKGDIPEGYSVSREKKERFSLILESASTNQTSMYLCASKLTGSYEQYFGPGTRLTVT.

As regards this clonotype: This may arise from a read error, as a much more abundant clone is one base away. The CDR3 region is CAISVYGAGEKLFF. For the CDR3, the DNA is TGTGCCATCAGTGTCTACGGGGCGGGTGAAAAACTGTTTTTT. The chain has TRBV27 and TRBJ1-4; tentatively, D is TRBD1 (5 bases). Germline CDR1 MNHEY, CDR2 SMNVEV (reference sequence). CDR3 size: 14 residues.

A word on this clonotype: This may come from a read error, since a much larger clone is one base off. The J gene is TRBJ1-1, the V gene TRBV7-3; D call uncertain. This CDR3 comprises 14 residues. V was clipped by 0 bases and J by 6 bases, with 11 bases between them. Germline V CDR1 and CDR2: SGHTA, FQGTGA. In DNA, the CDR3 is TGTGCCAGCAGCTTAACAGTGGGCGTGTCTGAAGCTTTCTTT. It specifies CASSLTVGVSEAFF.

Remarks on this clonotype: A read error may be the cause here, since a much bigger clone is one base away. This rearrangement joins TRBV5-1 to TRBJ1-4; D possibly corresponds to TRBD1 (5 bases). CDR1 and CDR2 from the germline V gene are SGHRS and YFSETQ. This CDR3 has 12 amino acids. For the CDR3, the DNA is TGCGCCAGCAGCTACGACAGAGAAAACCTGTTTTTT. As protein: CASSYDRENLFF.

This clonotype is labeled medium-sized. The J gene is TRBJ2-1, the V gene TRBV19; possibly TRBD1 or TRBD2 for D (5 bases each). This CDR3 is 13 amino acids long. V lost 5 bases and J 7 bases, leaving 12 bases between the germline ends. Germline V gene data show CDR1 as LNHDA and CDR2 as SQIVND (reference sequence). CDR3 amino acids: CASSSGTVNEQFF. The CDR3 DNA sequence: TGTGCCAGTAGTTCCGGGACGGTAAATGAGCAGTTCTTC.

Within the sample, this clonotype is medium-sized. This sequence joins TRBV28 and TRBJ2-7; 8 bases line up with TRBD2. The V and J ends lost 5 bases and 4 bases, in that order; junction bases with no gene match: 7. This CDR3 contains 14 residues. Germline loops: CDR1 MDHEN, CDR2 SYDVKM. For the CDR3, the DNA is TGTGCCAGCAGTATAAGCGGGAGTGGTTACGAGCAGTACTTC. Its translation: CASSISGSGYEQYF.

With respect to this clonotype: Given the absence of the conserved phenylalanine or tryptophan at the CDR3 end, a read error is likely. As DNA, the CDR3 is TGTGCCAGCAGGCAGGGTAACTACGAGCAGTACTAC. It encodes CASRQGNYEQYY. This chain links TRBV28 with TRBJ2-7; D is perhaps TRBD1 (5 bases). Trimming left V 6 bases short and J 3 bases short, with 9 bases between. The germline gives CDR1 MDHEN, CDR2 SYDVKM. CDR3 length: 12 amino acids.

Of note for this clonotype: A read error may be the cause here, since a much bigger clone is one base away. As the CDR3 is not closed by the conserved phenylalanine or tryptophan, this likely results from a read error. The CDR3 nucleotides read TGTGCCAGCAGCGTTACCAGTGAGCAGTTCTTA. Translated: CASSVTSEQFL. This chain uses TRBV9 with TRBJ2-1; D ambiguous. The CDR3 is made up of 11 amino acids. The germline gives CDR1 SGDLS, CDR2 YYNGEE. Trimming cost V 2 bases and J 9 bases, with 6 bases left between them.

This clonotype counts as large (0.1 to 1%). This chain connects TRBV2 to TRBJ2-5, with 7 bases matching TRBD1. The CDR3 has 13 residues. V dropped 6 bases and J dropped 3; count of bases not matched to a gene: 4. Germline CDR1 SNHLY, CDR2 FYNNEI. CDR3 sequence: CASSGTAKETQYF. The DNA for the CDR3 is TGTGCCAGCAGCGGGACAGCCAAAGAGACCCAGTACTTC.

Judged by abundance, this clonotype is medium-sized. The rearrangement joins TRBV29-1 to TRBJ2-7; perhaps TRBD2 as D (6 bases). Germline lookup yields CDR1 SQVTM and CDR2 ANQGSEA. The CDR3 is 15 residues long. V lost 4 bases, J lost 3 bases, and 19 bases lay in between. CDR3 protein: CSVVLPTGVYYEQYF. CDR3 bases: TGCAGCGTTGTTCTACCGACGGGGGTTTACTACGAGCAGTACTTC.

This clonotype is medium-sized (0.01 to 0.1%) by share. The chain has TRBV19 and TRBJ2-6; TRBD1 might be the D (6 bases). Germline CDR1 LNHDA, CDR2 SQIVND (reference sequence). Deletions cut 7 bases from V and 2 bases from J, with 12 bases between. This CDR3 has 15 residues. CDR3: CASTTTGTGANVLTF. The CDR3 region has the DNA TGTGCCAGTACCACTACAGGGACTGGGGCCAACGTCCTGACTTTC.

By frequency in the sample, this clonotype is medium-sized. This chain uses TRBV20-1 with TRBJ2-2; TRBD2 matches at 11 bases. This CDR3 is built from 13 residues. Germline assignment: CDR1 DFQATT and CDR2 SNEGSKA (reference sequence). V trimming: 6 bases; J trimming: 7 bases; junction bases outside the gene matches: 4. CDR3 coding DNA: TGCAGTGCCCAGGGACTAGCGGTCGGGGAGCTGTTTTTT. Protein: CSAQGLAVGELFF.

Comments on this clonotype: A much larger clonotype is one base distant, so this may be a read error. The rearrangement uses TRBV20-1 and TRBJ2-1, with 10 bases that match TRBD2. CDR1 is DFQATT and CDR2 is SNEGSKA in the germline V gene (reference sequence). CDR3 length: 14 amino acids. The CDR3 DNA is TGCAGTGTCACAGCGGGAGGGCCTTACAATGAGAAGTTCTTC. It codes for CSVTAGGPYNEKFF.

The sample holds one count of this clonotype. The germline gene is not matched at one end of the junction; a read error may be the cause. The chain joins TRBV3-1 to TRBJ1-5; D remains unclear. Germline CDR1 and CDR2: LGHDT and YNNKEL (reference sequence). The CDR3 has 15 residues. The CDR3 reads CASSQVSLCNQPQHF. The DNA of the CDR3 is TGTGCCAGCAGTCAAGTTAGCTTGTGCAATCAGCCCCAGCATTTT.

This clonotype rates as medium-sized. V is TRBV7-9 and J is TRBJ2-7; 15 bases are shared with TRBD2. CDR3 length equals 15 residues. Germline V gives CDR1 SEHNR, CDR2 FQNEAQ (reference sequence). The V segment lost 4 bases and the J segment 7 bases; nucleotides outside the gene matches: 5. The CDR3 loop is CASSSGLAGGYEQYF. For the CDR3, the DNA is TGTGCCAGCAGCTCTGGACTAGCGGGAGGGTATGAGCAGTACTTC.

V usage is TRBV29-1 and J usage is TRBJ2-5; a possible D gene is TRBD2 (5 bases). Trimming took off 2 bases at V and 5 bases at J, with 27 bases between the two ends. CDR1 is SQVTM and CDR2 is ANQGSEA in the germline V gene. This CDR3 is 18 amino acids long. The DNA of the CDR3 is TGCAGCGTTGAATTCGTTGTCGGACTCTCTAGATTTAGGGAGACCCAGTACTTC. This codes for CSVEFVVGLSRFRETQYF.